This entry is about one T cell receptor (beta chain). What it recognizes is unknown. These data originate in a study of blood T cells in healthy people across ages. Broader study findings: Age showed a roughly linear inverse relationship with TCR beta diversity per million T cells. Compared with aged donors, long-lived donors showed fewer expanded clones, suggesting selection.

The authors ran a second PCR of roughly 6 to 12 cycles using a sample-barcoded 5' primer and a J-beta primer mix. TCRdb re-derived calls from the 5' RACE reads in MiXCR, one entry per CDR3 protein. This sample has roughly 790,000 distinct CDR3 sequences, with about 42% found just once. The CDR3 has 12 residues. V lost 6 bases to trimming and J lost 10 bases, with 13 bases between them. Per germline, CDR1 KGHSH and CDR2 LQKENI. This chain joins TRBV18 and TRBJ2-1; D unclear. Source material: blood. The source of this sequence is a woman aged 60-70 years in good health. CDR3 nucleotides: TGTGCCAGCTCGGCTGATTTGGGCGAGCAGTTCTTC. This translates into CASSADLGEQFF.